This T cell receptor beta chain is drawn from a study of cytomegalovirus exposure and HLA in healthy donors (dated by TCRdb to the late 2010s). About the full investigation: According to an earlier analysis of a few hundred of the donors, about 170 million T cells yielded roughly 100 million unique TCR beta sequences and roughly 280 Gb of sequence data. Approximately 330 gigabases of sequencing data and 75 million to 85 million unique TCR sequences made up an early release that covered some 640 HLA-typed donors. The genetic ancestry cluster associated with self-reported Caucasian donors included roughly four fifths of the 350 to 500 genotyped donors. The aim of the study was to test whether cataloging public T cell receptors could identify signatures of past pathogen exposure. The T cell repertoires of several hundred subjects were profiled by immunosequencing and related to cytomegalovirus serostatus. Besides the first cohort of 500 to 700 subjects, a separate validation cohort made up of over a hundred different subjects was used. To predict cytomegalovirus infection status, the study brought together high-throughput TCR immunosequencing, statistical association of individual TCRs with disease status, and machine learning. A later analysis re-analyzed previously published TCR beta repertoires from approximately 670 donors and added high-resolution HLA genotyping to study TCR occurrence patterns. Rather than using new phenotypic data, the later analysis identified candidate immune exposures from TCR beta sequences and from how often those sequences occurred across donors. An earlier analysis of approximately 580 of the donors used high-throughput TCR beta sequencing to judge whether each TCR beta V gene segment behaved as functional or pseudogenic. Donor age, sex, ethnicity and CMV serostatus were compiled together with the repertoire data. In a later genetic analysis, genome-wide SNP genotypes for about 55% of the roughly 700 donors were used, and that subset was treated as a discovery cohort. All discovery cohort repertoires had been generated using a single sequencing platform. HLA typing included class I and class II loci at four-digit resolution. The number of typed donors differed by locus: about 629-630 for A, B, C, DRB1 and DQB1; approximately 540 for DQA1; 606 for DPA1; and roughly 490 for DPB1. Roughly 5 DR-DQ haplotypes were handled as single units for association and clustering, since linkage in the cohort was strong. Across some 400 genotyped donors of the cohort, an average of roughly 230,000 unique TCR beta nucleotide sequences per donor were sequenced, and 15% to 20% of those sequences were non-productive. What the research found in general, with its limitations: When HLA alleles, especially DR and DQ, strongly co-occurred, TCR associations were difficult to assign to individual alleles. Linkage disequilibrium might explain the correlated functional status among segregating V segments, but an unknown experimental factor could not be excluded. In a later analysis, several top co-occurrence clusters were reported to appear linked to parvovirus B19, influenza, CMV and Epstein-Barr virus. Presence/absence analyses assumed roughly uniform sequencing depth across donors, an assumption that may not hold. According to a later analysis, most CMV-associated TCR beta chains appeared to be HLA-restricted, and the HLA associations seemed to be driven largely by CMV exposure. A total of roughly 160 TCR beta chains were listed by the study as associated with cytomegalovirus. In an earlier analysis of around 500 of the donors, most TCR beta V segments appeared in productive rearrangements about 87% or about 30% of the time, broadly matching IMGT annotations. For the cohort, immune exposure information was limited to CMV serostatus. A further reported finding was that TCR beta sequences accurately predicted the HLA-A and HLA-B alleles for most subjects in the first cohort. In a later genetic analysis, fewer N-insertions in productive TCRs were reported among donors in an Asian-associated ancestry cluster than the approximately 630-donor mean. The classifier was reported to diagnose cytomegalovirus status with high specificity and sensitivity in both the original and validation cohorts. A later analysis found that TCR association rates varied across HLA loci, with DRB1 alleles showing the most associated TCRs and HLA-C alleles the fewest. The earlier analysis of approximately 590 of the donors excluded roughly 17 rarely observed V segments, including chromosome 9 orphons, because counts were too low. It was suggested by the authors that the approach could potentially be generalized to other disease states and immunological phenotypes. A later genetic analysis associated a missense DCLRE1C variant with V-gene and J-gene trimming of TCR beta chains, and an independent cohort replicated the association. The sequencing pipeline was judged likely to have produced a cluster of highly shared sequence variants as a technical artifact. In this cohort, only TCR beta chains were sequenced, and detectable features were limited by the absence of alpha or paired-chain data. HLA typing was unavailable for some donors at each locus, so association tests used only the typed subset. In vitro tests confirmed that a few of the cytomegalovirus-associated TCR beta chains recognize cytomegalovirus antigens. In a later analysis, HLA-associated TCR beta chains showed more clonal expansion and lower generation probabilities than non-associated chains that were equally common. Specific HLA alleles were associated with 15,000 to 20,000 TCR beta sequences at a false discovery rate of 0.05 in a later analysis. While some public TCRs were present in many individuals, most TCR sequences turned up only very rarely across donors.

In total, about 650 healthy bone marrow donors made up the cohort. At the time of sampling, every cohort member was nominally healthy, though immune exposures that went unrecorded were likely present. The donor tested CMV seronegative and was one of the 352 seronegative cohort members. Every donor gave a peripheral blood sample, and the peripheral blood mononuclear cells from that sample were used for TCR beta sequencing. The Qiagen DNeasy Blood Extraction Kit was used to extract genomic DNA from the blood cell samples. The library came from the immunoSEQ multiplex PCR assay. For the multiplex PCR, a mixture combining 60 forward primers for TCR Vbeta segments and 13 reverse primers for TCR Jbeta segments was used. The CDR3 region of rearranged TCR beta genes was amplified from genomic DNA by a multiplex PCR assay. The Illumina HiSeq System was used to sequence the amplified TCR beta libraries as 87-base-pair reads. On the authors' methods: Across the 600 to 700 repertoires, a later analysis counted 60 million to 90 million unique TCR beta chains, roughly 11 million of which were shared by at least two donors. Raw reads were error-corrected and collapsed into unique sequences with a nearest-neighbor algorithm that merged closely related sequences to remove PCR and sequencing errors. V, D and J gene segments were assigned by aligning CDR3 sequences to IMGT reference sequences. For a sequence to be retained, at least a six-nucleotide match to both a V gene segment and a J gene segment was required. A rearrangement counted as productive if the CDR3 had no stop codons and remained in frame with V and J, and every other rearrangement counted as non-productive. CDR3 was defined according to IMGT convention as the region running from the second conserved V-encoded cysteine to the conserved J-encoded phenylalanine. In an earlier analysis of around 640 of the donors, sequences lacking an unambiguous match to a single V gene segment were excluded. In an earlier analysis of approximately 500 of the donors, a V segment was called functional when productive rearrangements were above 56.7%, and segregating when the standard deviation between donors exceeded 5%. To diagnose cytomegalovirus status from the catalog of TCR beta chain sequences, a statistical classification framework was built. In a later analysis, TCR nucleotide sequences were compared against IMGT/GENE-DB human TR gene sequences so that V and J genes could be assigned. The TCRdist pipeline was used in a later analysis to assign CDR3 sequences and most-parsimonious VDJ recombination scenarios. In a later analysis, each TCR beta chain was defined by its CDR3 amino acid sequence together with its V-gene family, and reads without a unique V-gene family were excluded. In a later analysis, approximately 590 highly shared, low-generation-probability nucleotide sequences were removed to address suspected cross-contamination and a sequencing artifact. In a later analysis, a clonal expansion index was calculated for each public chain from normalized within-repertoire ranks of inferred template counts. A later analysis computed generation probabilities with a VDJ recombination model fitted to out-of-frame rearrangements, and checked the results against IGoR. In a later analysis, hypergeometric tests were used to score TCR-TCR, TCR-HLA and TCR-CMV co-occurrence, with a repertoire-size bias correction applied to TCR pairs. In a later analysis, false discovery rates were estimated by permuting HLA or CMV assignments 20 times. In a later analysis, co-occurring TCRs were grouped using DBSCAN, and TCRdist sequence similarity was added for clustering within HLA-allele-positive subsets. Repertoires with fewer than 30,000 or more than 120,000 public chains were left out of co-occurrence clustering, as were five repertoires with anomalous nucleotide sharing. TCRdb took over this immuneACCESS table, retaining in-frame rearrangements with V and J assigned. Such tables are incomplete; in checked studies, under half of the missing clones stem from an unresolved V gene, and the remainder is unexplained. V and J calls and clone size are as listed in that table; D and trimming were resolved from the DNA. In this sample's table one finds more than 110,000 clones. Together, the top ten hold approximately 2.6% of the sample.

A remark on this clone: Its recognized antigen is unknown.

The source is a man aged 40-49 years in good health and CMV-seronegative. Input material: PBMCs.

The bases are TGCGCCAGCAGCTTGGATACTAGGCTCAGGGGGATCTCTGGGGCCAACGTCCTGACTTTC. Its amino acids are CASSLDTRLRGISGANVLTF. The V gene is TRBV5-1 and the J gene is TRBJ2-6; TRBD1 matches 7 bases in the middle. Spanning cysteine to phenylalanine, the CDR3 consists of 20 amino acids. The read is trimmed to its CDR3 DNA, 60 bases read in frame from base 1. The CDR1 and CDR2 encoded by the germline V gene are SGHRS and YFSETQ. V trim: 0 bases; J trim: 0 bases; unmatched bases: 12.